Below are 13 T cell receptor beta chains sequenced from a single sample in a study of cytotoxic CD8 clonotypes in ibrutinib-treated CLL (dated by TCRdb to the early 2020s). In the paper's terms, the time point label means: approximately eleven months on ibrutinib. Libraries came from the immunoSEQ multiplex PCR assay. This is the immuneACCESS table as TCRdb keeps it, with only in-frame sequences that have V and J called. A part of the clones is gone; compared with another copy, unresolved V genes explain less than half, and the rest is unexplained. The sample data list 60,000 to 65,000 clones, and approximately 57% of these were observed just once. The top ten constitute approximately 14% of the sample. This sample comprised PBMCs, obtained after 12 months of ibrutinib treatment. The receptor source for this set is a human donor with chronic lymphocytic leukemia.

The genes are TRBV11-3 and TRBJ2-2, with unresolved D. The CDR3 length is 14 residues. V was clipped by 1 base and J by 2 bases, with 5 bases between them. Germline-derived CDR1 and CDR2 are SGHNT and YENEEA. The CDR3 reads CASSLGPNTGELFF. CDR3 nucleotides: TGTGCCAGCAGCTTAGGACCAAACACCGGGGAGCTGTTTTTT.

The chain combines TRBV9 with TRBJ1-3; D is undetermined. The germline V and J ends were trimmed by 0 bases and 1 base, with 11 bases remaining between them. CDR3 length: 16 residues. Germline V gene lookup returns CDR1 SGDLS and CDR2 YYNGEE. CDR3 DNA sequence: TGTGCCAGCAGCGTAGGGCCGTCGCCTTCTGGAAACACCATATATTTT. Its translation is CASSVGPSPSGNTIYF.

For the CDR3, the DNA is TGTGCCAGTAGTATAGTTTCTAGCGCCGGGGAGCTGTTTTTT. Translation: CASSIVSSAGELFF. The rearrangement uses TRBV19 and TRBJ2-2; possible D gene TRBD2, 6 bases. The CDR3 runs 14 residues. Trimming shortened V by 1 base and J by 6 bases, and 9 bases separated the two germline ends. Germline CDR1 reads LNHDA; CDR2 reads SQIVND (reference sequence). The complete variable domain, with remaining parts taken from reference TRBV19 and TRBJ2-2, reads DGGITQSPKYLFRKEGQNVTLSCEQNLNHDAMYWYRQDPGQGLRLIYYSQIVNDFQKGDIAEGYSVSREKKESFPLTVTSAQKNPTAFYLCASSIVSSAGELFFGEGSRLTVL.

The chain joins TRBV6-1 to TRBJ1-6; possible D gene TRBD1, 5 bases. V was cut by 6 bases and J by 10 bases, with 16 bases left in between. The CDR3 covers 14 residues. Per the germline V gene, CDR1 is MNHNS and CDR2 is SASEGT. This CDR3 is CASRNQGLGSPLHF. Written as DNA, the CDR3 is TGTGCCAGCAGGAATCAGGGCTTAGGATCACCCCTCCACTTT.

In this sample, this clone turned up a few times. The V and J genes are TRBV20-1 and TRBJ2-7, with unresolved D. Trimming left V 3 bases short and J 6 bases short, with 6 bases between. In germline, CDR1 is DFQATT, CDR2 SNEGSKA (reference sequence). This CDR3 is 10 amino acids long. The chain's CDR3 is CSARGSEQYV. The CDR3, as DNA: TGCAGTGCTAGGGGCTCCGAGCAGTACGTC.

This sequence joins TRBV2 and TRBJ1-6; no reliable D call. CDR1 and CDR2 from the germline V gene are SNHLY and FYNNEI. The V end lost 7 bases, the J end lost 7 bases, and 5 bases lay between the germline ends. The CDR3 contains 11 residues. CDR3 loop: CASTSNSPLHF. The CDR3 DNA follows: TGTGCCAGCACTTCCAATTCACCCCTCCACTTT.

The chain is built from TRBV6-1 and TRBJ2-2; no definite D call. Trimming took off 7 bases at V and 5 bases at J, with 8 bases between the two ends. The CDR3 has 12 residues. Per the germline V gene, CDR1 is MNHNS and CDR2 is SASEGT. CDR3 DNA: TGTGCCAGCACAATCGGGACCGGGGAGCTGTTTTTT. Translated, it gives CASTIGTGELFF.

CDR3 amino acids: CASSKTPLNTEAFF. The CDR3, as DNA: TGCGCCAGCAGCAAGACACCCCTGAACACTGAAGCTTTCTTT. The chain has TRBV5-1 and TRBJ1-1, with D unresolved. CDR1 and CDR2 from the germline V gene are SGHRS and YFSETQ. Trimming pared 4 bases from V and 0 bases from J, leaving 10 bases between. The length of the CDR3 is 14 residues.

This clone was detected once. The chain employs TRBV6-5 and TRBJ1-1; the D gene is possibly TRBD1 (5 bases). This CDR3 has 15 amino acids. The germline V gene encodes CDR1 MNHEY and CDR2 SVGAGI. The V gene lost 0 bases and the J gene lost 4 bases, with 12 bases spanning the gap. As DNA, the CDR3 is TGTGCCAGCAGTTACTCGAACGGTGGGGCCACTGAAGCTTTCTTT. Its translation is CASSYSNGGATEAFF.

CDR3 coding DNA: TGTGCCAGCAGTTTGGGGGGACCCTACGAGCAGTACGTC. Amino acids: CASSLGGPYEQYV. The J gene is TRBJ2-7, the V gene TRBV28, with D possibly TRBD2 on 6 matching bases. The length of the CDR3 is 13 residues. Germline CDR1 MDHEN, CDR2 SYDVKM. Trimming removed 3 bases from V and 2 bases from J, with 8 bases in between.

V and J are TRBV7-9 and TRBJ2-2; 8 nucleotides match TRBD2. V shed 1 base and J 7 bases; nucleotides not matched to a gene: 5. The CDR3 is 15 residues long. CDR1 and CDR2 from the germline V gene are SEHNR and FQNEAQ (reference sequence). The CDR3 DNA reads as TGTGCCAGCAGCTTAGGCCGGGGGGGCCACGGGGAGCTGTTTTTT. Residues: CASSLGRGGHGELFF.

This chain connects TRBV5-1 to TRBJ2-1; TRBD2 matches 13 bases. CDR1 SGHRS and CDR2 YFSETQ come from the germline V gene. The V and J ends lost 3 bases and 4 bases, in that order; junction bases with no gene match: 1. This CDR3 is built from 15 residues. CDR3 protein: CASSSGLAGYNEQFF. CDR3 DNA sequence: TGCGCCAGCAGCTCGGGACTAGCGGGGTACAATGAGCAGTTCTTC.

Here the CDR3 DNA reads TGTGCCAGCAGACGTACAAGCAATGAGCAGTTCTTC. This gives the protein CASRRTSNEQFF. The V and J genes are TRBV2 and TRBJ2-1; D is undetermined. The V and J ends lost 6 bases and 6 bases respectively, with 9 bases between them. This CDR3 region has 12 residues. CDR1 SNHLY and CDR2 FYNNEI come from the germline V gene.